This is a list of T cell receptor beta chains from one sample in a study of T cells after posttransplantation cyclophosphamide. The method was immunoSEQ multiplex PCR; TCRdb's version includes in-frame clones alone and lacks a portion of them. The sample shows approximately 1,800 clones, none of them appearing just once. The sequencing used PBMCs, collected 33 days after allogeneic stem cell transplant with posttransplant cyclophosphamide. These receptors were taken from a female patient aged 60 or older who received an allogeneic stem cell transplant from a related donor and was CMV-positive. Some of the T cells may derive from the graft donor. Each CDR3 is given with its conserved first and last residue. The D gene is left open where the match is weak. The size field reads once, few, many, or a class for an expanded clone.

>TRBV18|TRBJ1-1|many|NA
TGTGCCAGCTCACCGGGGCAGGCCACTGAAGCTTTCTTT
CASSPGQATEAFF
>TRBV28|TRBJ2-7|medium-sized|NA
TGTGCCAGCAGTCCTGGAAGGGGTGCCTACGAGCAGTACTTC
CASSPGRGAYEQYF
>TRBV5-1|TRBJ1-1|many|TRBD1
TGCGCCAGCAGACGGACAGGAATGAACACTGAAGCTTTCTTT
CASRRTGMNTEAFF
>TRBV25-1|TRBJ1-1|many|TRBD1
TGTGCCAGCAGTGAATGGAGGACAGGAACCACTGAAGCTTTCTTT
CASSEWRTGTTEAFF
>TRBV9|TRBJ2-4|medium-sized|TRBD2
TGTGCCAGCAGCGATGAAGTAGCACCGGGACTAGCGGGGGGATGGAACATTCAGTACTTC
CASSDEVAPGLAGGWNIQYF
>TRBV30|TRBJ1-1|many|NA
TGTGCCTGGAATTCGTTGGGCCCGAACACTGAAGCTTTCTTT
CAWNSLGPNTEAFF
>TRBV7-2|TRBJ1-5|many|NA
TGTGCCAGCAGCTTTTTATTTAGCAATCAGCCCCAGCATTTT
CASSFLFSNQPQHF
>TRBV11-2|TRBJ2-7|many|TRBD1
TGTGCCAGCAGCTATGACAGGGTTGGTGGGGAGCAGTACTTC
CASSYDRVGGEQYF
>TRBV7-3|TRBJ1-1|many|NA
TGTGCCAGCAGCCTAAACACTGAAGCTTTCTTT
CASSLNTEAFF
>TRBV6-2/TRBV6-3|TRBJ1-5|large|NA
TGTGCCAGCAGGCCCGGGGGGAAAGGCAATCAGCCCCAGCATTTT
CASRPGGKGNQPQHF
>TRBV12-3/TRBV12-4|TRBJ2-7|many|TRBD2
TGTGCCAGCAGTCATGGGACTAGCGGGATCATAAGGGAGCAGTACTTC
CASSHGTSGIIREQYF